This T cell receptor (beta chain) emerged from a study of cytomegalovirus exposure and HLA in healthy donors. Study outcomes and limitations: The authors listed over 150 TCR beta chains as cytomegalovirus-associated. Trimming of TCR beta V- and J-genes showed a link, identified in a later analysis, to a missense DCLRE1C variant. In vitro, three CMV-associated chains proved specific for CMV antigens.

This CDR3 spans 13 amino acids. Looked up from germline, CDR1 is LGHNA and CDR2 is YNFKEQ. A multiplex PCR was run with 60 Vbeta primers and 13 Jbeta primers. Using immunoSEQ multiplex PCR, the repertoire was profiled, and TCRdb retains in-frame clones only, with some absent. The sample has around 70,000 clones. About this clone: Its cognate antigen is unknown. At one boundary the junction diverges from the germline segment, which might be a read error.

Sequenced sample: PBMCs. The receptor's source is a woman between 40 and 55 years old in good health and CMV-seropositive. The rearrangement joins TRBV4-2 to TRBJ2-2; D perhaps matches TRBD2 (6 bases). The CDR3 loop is CASSQGEAGELLF. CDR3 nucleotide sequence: TGTGCCAGCAGCCAAGGGGAGGCCGGGGAGCTGCTTTTC.